This note documents a single T cell receptor beta chain sequence. Its antigen is not identified. Only in-frame clones appear in the TCRdb table, and some are missing; sequencing was by immunoSEQ multiplex PCR. In the table there are 50,000 to 65,000 clones, 87% of which are singletons. The record originates from a study of T cell responses to AZD1222 COVID-19 vaccine. The study's findings and limits: Seropositive at baseline were only a handful of AZD1222 recipients.

The CDR3 spans 13 residues. Germline V CDR1 and CDR2: MNHEY, SMNVEV (reference sequence). The V segment lost 8 bases and the J segment 6 bases; nucleotides outside the gene matches: 5. This TCR was recovered from an adult who received the AZD1222 COVID-19 vaccine. This chain uses TRBV27 with TRBJ2-2; TRBD1 agrees at 8 bases. The sequencing used peripheral blood, collected 28 days after the second AZD1222 dose. CDR3 sequence (DNA): TGTGCCAGCTCTCTACAGGGGGCCGGGGAGCTGTTTTTT. Protein sequence: CASSLQGAGELFF.